This T cell receptor beta chain was obtained from a study of blood T cell repertoires in COVID-19. Overall study: Specimens from acute and convalescent COVID-19 originated in the United States, Italy and Spain.

Per the germline V gene, CDR1 is SGHNT and CDR2 is YENEEA. Trimming stripped 5 bases from V and 7 bases from J, with 11 bases between. This CDR3 is 12 amino acids long. In the original processing: Estimates of nucleated cell counts were drawn from the amplification of reference gene primers. Sequencing was performed with immunoSEQ multiplex PCR; in TCRdb, only in-frame clones are kept and a portion is missing. D and trimming come from the DNA, and the V and J calls and clone size come from that table. The sample yields about 57,000 clones, around 80% seen once. The sequence derives from a human donor in a cohort sampled during active COVID-19. The chain recombines TRBV11-3 with TRBJ1-2; tentatively, D is TRBD1 (5 bases). The sample was peripheral blood. CDR3 region: CASSAGTGGYTF. The CDR3 region has the DNA TGTGCCAGCAGCGCGGGGACGGGTGGCTACACCTTC.